Here is one T cell receptor (beta chain) with its context. The antigen is unknown. Using immunoSEQ multiplex PCR, the repertoire was profiled, and TCRdb retains in-frame clones only, with some absent. The table shows just under 80,000 clones, with roughly nine tenths occurring only once. This sample stems from a study of a mutant IDH1 vaccine in newly diagnosed glioma. The overall study: The patients were given eight vaccinations, one each in weeks 1, 3, 5, 7, 11, 15, 19 and 23.

The CDR3 runs 15 residues. Trimming removed 2 bases from V and 4 bases from J, with 14 bases in between. Germline V gene lookup returns CDR1 SGHTA and CDR2 FQGNSA. Time point in this sample: week 5, during vaccination. The investigators gave 300 ug of mutant IDH1 20-mer peptide in each vaccine dose, together with topical imiquimod. The chain employs TRBV7-2 and TRBJ2-5, with D possibly being TRBD1 or TRBD2 (5 bases each). Sequences were derived from PBMCs, sampled from a glioma patient whose treatment included an IDH1 peptide vaccine. The TCR originated in a woman aged 45-60 years with glioma. Here the CDR3 reads CASSLMGRAGETQYF. Written as DNA, the CDR3 is TGTGCCAGCAGCTTAATGGGCAGGGCGGGAGAGACCCAGTACTTC.